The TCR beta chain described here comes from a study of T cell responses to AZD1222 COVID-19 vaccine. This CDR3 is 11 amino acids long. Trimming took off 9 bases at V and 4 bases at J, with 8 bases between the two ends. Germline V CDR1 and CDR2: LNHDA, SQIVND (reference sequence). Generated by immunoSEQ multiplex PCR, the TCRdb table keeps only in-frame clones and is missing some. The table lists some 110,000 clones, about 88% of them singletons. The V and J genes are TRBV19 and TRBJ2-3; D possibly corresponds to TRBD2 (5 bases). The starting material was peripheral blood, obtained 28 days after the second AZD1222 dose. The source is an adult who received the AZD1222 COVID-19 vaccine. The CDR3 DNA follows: TGTGCCAGCCAAGCGGCAGATACGCAGTATTTT. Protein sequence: CASQAADTQYF.